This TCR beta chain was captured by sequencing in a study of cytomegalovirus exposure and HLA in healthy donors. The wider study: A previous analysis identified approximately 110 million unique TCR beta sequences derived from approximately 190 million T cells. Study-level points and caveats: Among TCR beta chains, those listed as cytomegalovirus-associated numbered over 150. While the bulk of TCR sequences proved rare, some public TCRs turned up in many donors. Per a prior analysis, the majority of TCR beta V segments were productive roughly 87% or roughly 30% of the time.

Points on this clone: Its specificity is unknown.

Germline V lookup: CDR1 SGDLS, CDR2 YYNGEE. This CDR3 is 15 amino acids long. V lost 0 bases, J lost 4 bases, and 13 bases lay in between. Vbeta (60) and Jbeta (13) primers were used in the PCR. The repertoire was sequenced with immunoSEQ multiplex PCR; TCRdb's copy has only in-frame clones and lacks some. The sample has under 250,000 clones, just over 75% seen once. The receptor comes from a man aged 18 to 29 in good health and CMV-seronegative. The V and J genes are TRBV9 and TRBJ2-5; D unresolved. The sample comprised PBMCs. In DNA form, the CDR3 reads TGTGCCAGCAGCGTAGAACCGGGTAGTGGAGAGACCCAGTACTTC. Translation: CASSVEPGSGETQYF.